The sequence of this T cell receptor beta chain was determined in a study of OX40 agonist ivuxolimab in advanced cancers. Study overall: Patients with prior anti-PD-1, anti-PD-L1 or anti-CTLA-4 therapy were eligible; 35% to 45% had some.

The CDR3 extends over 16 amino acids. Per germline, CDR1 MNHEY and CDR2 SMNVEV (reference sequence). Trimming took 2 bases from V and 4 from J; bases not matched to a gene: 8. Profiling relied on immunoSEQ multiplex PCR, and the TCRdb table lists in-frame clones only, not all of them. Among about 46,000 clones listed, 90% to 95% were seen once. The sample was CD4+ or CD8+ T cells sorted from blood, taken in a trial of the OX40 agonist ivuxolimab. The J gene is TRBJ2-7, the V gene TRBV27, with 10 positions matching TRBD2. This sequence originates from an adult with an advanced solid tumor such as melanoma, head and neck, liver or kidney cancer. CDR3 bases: TGTGCCAGCAGTTTAGCTAGCGGGAGAGGGAGTTACGAGCAGTACTTC. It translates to CASSLASGRGSYEQYF.